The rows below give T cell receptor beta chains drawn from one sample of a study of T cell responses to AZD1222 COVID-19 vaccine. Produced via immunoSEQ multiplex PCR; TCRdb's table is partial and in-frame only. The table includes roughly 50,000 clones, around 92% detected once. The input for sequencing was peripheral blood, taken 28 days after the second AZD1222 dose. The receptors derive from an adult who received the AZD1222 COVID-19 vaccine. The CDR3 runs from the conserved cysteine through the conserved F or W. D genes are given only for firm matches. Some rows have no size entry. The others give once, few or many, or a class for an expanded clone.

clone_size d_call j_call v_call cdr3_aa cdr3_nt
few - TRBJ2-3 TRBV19 CASQLEQGTTDTQYF TGTGCCAGTCAGCTAGAACAGGGAACCACAGATACGCAGTATTTT
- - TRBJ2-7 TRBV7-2 CASSSRGGGTNYEQYF TGTGCCAGCAGCTCACGGGGAGGTGGGACAAACTACGAGCAGTACTTC
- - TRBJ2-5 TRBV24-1 CATSDSRRPAETQYF TGTGCCACCAGTGATTCTCGGCGACCGGCGGAGACCCAGTACTTC
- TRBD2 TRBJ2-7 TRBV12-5 CARENRGGDSFDYEQYF TGTGCTAGGGAAAACCGGGGGGGTGACAGCTTCGACTACGAGCAGTACTTC
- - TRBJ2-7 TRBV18 CASSPTPEGYEQYF TGTGCCAGCTCACCCACTCCGGAGGGCTACGAGCAGTACTTC
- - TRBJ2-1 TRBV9 CASSAGLADIGNEQFF TGTGCCAGCAGCGCCGGTCTGGCGGATATAGGCAATGAGCAGTTCTTC
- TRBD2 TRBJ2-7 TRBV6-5 CASRTLSGRVVEQYF TGTGCCAGCAGGACCCTGAGCGGGAGGGTGGTGGAGCAGTACTTC
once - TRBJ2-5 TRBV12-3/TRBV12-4 CASSRDGETQYF TGTGCCAGCAGTCGCGATGGGGAGACCCAGTACTTC
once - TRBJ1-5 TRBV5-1 CASSSIDSSNQPQHF TGCGCCAGCAGCTCCATCGACAGTAGCAATCAGCCCCAGCATTTT
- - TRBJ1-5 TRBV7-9 CASSNNRDQPQHF TGTGCCAGCAGTAATAACAGGGACCAGCCCCAGCATTTT
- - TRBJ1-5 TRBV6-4 CASSVGGEGQPQHF TGTGCCAGCAGTGTTGGGGGAGAAGGTCAGCCCCAGCATTTT
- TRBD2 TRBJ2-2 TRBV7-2 CASSQAGWDTGELFF TGTGCCAGCAGCCAAGCGGGATGGGACACCGGGGAGCTGTTTTTT
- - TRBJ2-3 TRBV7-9 CASSFQGGTDTQYF TGTGCCAGCAGCTTCCAGGGGGGGACAGATACGCAGTATTTT
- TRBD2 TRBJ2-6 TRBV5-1 CASSWTSGSPGANVLTF TGCGCCAGCAGCTGGACTAGCGGGAGCCCTGGGGCCAACGTCCTGACTTTC